The 2 T cell receptor beta chains below all came from one sample that was sequenced in a study of cytomegalovirus exposure and HLA in healthy donors. PCR used 60 Vbeta primers and 13 Jbeta primers. TCRdb's copy holds only in-frame clones and misses some; the assay was immunoSEQ multiplex PCR. The sample consists of roughly 100,000 clones, 9.5% to 13% of them appearing once. The sequencing input was PBMCs. These receptors all come from a man aged 35-49 years in good health and CMV-seropositive.

Written as DNA, the CDR3 is TGTGCCACCAGCAGAGCGGGACTAGCGGGGACCTCCTCTAGCACAGATACGCAGTATTTT. Translation gives CATSRAGLAGTSSSTDTQYF. The J gene is TRBJ2-3, the V gene TRBV15, with 13 bases lining up with TRBD2. J was trimmed by 0 bases and V by 1 base; bases with no gene match: 10. There are 20 residues in the CDR3. CDR1 LNHNV and CDR2 YYDKDF come from the germline V gene (reference sequence).

This clone turned up a few times. CDR3 region: CASSLGTGWTGELFF. CDR3 DNA sequence: TGTGCCAGCAGCTTAGGGACAGGGTGGACCGGGGAGCTGTTTTTT. The rearrangement joins TRBV11-3 to TRBJ2-2, with TRBD1 identical over 8 bases. J was trimmed by 5 bases and V by 1 base; bases with no gene match: 3. The CDR3 runs 15 residues. Germline values: CDR1 SGHNT, CDR2 YENEEA.